The present TCR beta chain was sequenced within a study of OX40 agonist ivuxolimab in advanced cancers. Turning to the study itself: The study treated patients with ivuxolimab, an agonistic anti-OX40 (CD134) antibody. Every patient in dose escalation had hepatocellular carcinoma, melanoma, renal cell or head and neck cancer. Study observations and caveats: Mean expanded clone counts were higher in CD8+ than CD4+ T cells. Dosing at 0.1 to 3.0 mg/kg was accompanied by clonal expansion of CD4+ and CD8+ blood T cells by week 6.

Method: immunoSEQ multiplex PCR; TCRdb's copy keeps in-frame clones and lacks some. The data contain 75,000 to 100,000 clones, about 89% of them singletons. On this clone: Its specificity is unknown.

Trimming took 5 bases from V and 8 from J; bases not matched to a gene: 7. CDR1 and CDR2 (germline): SGHTA, FQGTGA. The CDR3 is 13 amino acids. The chain recombines TRBV7-3 with TRBJ1-2; TRBD1 aligns across 8 bases. The sample consisted of CD4+ or CD8+ T cells sorted from blood, taken in a trial of the OX40 agonist ivuxolimab. The sequence was obtained from an adult with an advanced solid tumor such as melanoma, head and neck, liver or kidney cancer. Here the CDR3 DNA reads TGTGCCAGCAGCGACGGGACAGGAGGGGGCTACACCTTC. The encoded protein is CASSDGTGGGYTF.